These 12 T cell receptor beta chains came from one sample sequenced in a study of T-cell memory formation after mild COVID-19. TCRdb re-called the 5' RACE reads with MiXCR, one entry per CDR3 protein. The sample includes under 700,000 distinct CDR3 sequences, roughly 22% seen only once; the top ten take 12%. Sequencing was done on a sample of PBMCs or a T cell subset sorted from them (not recorded which). These receptors all stem from an adult woman who had mild COVID-19 (a few samples of this study predate the infection). Cell type and time point are not known.

This clonotype was observed a few times. The V gene is TRBV9, the J gene TRBJ2-1; 10 nucleotides match TRBD1. Per the germline V gene, CDR1 is SGDLS and CDR2 is YYNGEE. The CDR3 has 16 residues. J lost 0 bases, V lost 3 bases, and 3 bases had no gene match. CDR3 sequence (DNA): TGTGCCAGCAGCGATGGGACAGGGGTCTCCTACAATGAGCAGTTCTTC. Protein: CASSDGTGVSYNEQFF. The variable domain in full, with the rest retrieved from reference TRBV9 and TRBJ2-1, is DSGVTQTPKHLITATGQRVTLRCSPRSGDLSVYWYQQSLDQGLQFLIQYYNGEERAKGNILERFSAQQFPDLHSELNLSSLELGDSALYFCASSDGTGVSYNEQFFGPGTRLTVL.

This chain joins TRBV5-1 and TRBJ2-1; D remains ambiguous. V shed 1 base and J shed 10 bases, with 15 bases lying between them. The CDR3 is 14 amino acids. Germline V gene data show CDR1 as SGHRS and CDR2 as YFSETQ. The DNA for the CDR3 is TGCGCCAGCAGCTTGTATAGCCTTTCAGGCGAGCAGTTCTTC. Translated, it gives CASSLYSLSGEQFF.

The genes are TRBV7-6 and TRBJ2-3; D is possibly TRBD2 (6 bases). From germline, CDR1 is SGHVS and CDR2 FNYEAQ. Trimming shortened V by 3 bases and J by 1 base, and 20 bases separated the two germline ends. The CDR3 consists of 18 residues. The CDR3 reads CASSFGGSGASGTDTQYF. The CDR3 coding sequence is TGTGCCAGCAGCTTTGGTGGGTCGGGAGCGTCAGGCACAGATACGCAGTATTTT.

This clonotype was seen a handful of times. The rearrangement joins TRBV6-6 to TRBJ2-3, with TRBD1 as a possible D gene (6 bases). Germline lookup yields CDR1 MNHNY and CDR2 SVGAGI (reference sequence). The CDR3 spans 15 residues. V lost 2 bases and J lost 1, with 10 bases in between. The DNA of the CDR3 is TGTGCCAGCAGTTACCGGTCAGGGGGCACAGATACGCAGTATTTT. Amino acids: CASSYRSGGTDTQYF.

This clonotype was counted a few times. This chain connects TRBV6-2 or TRBV6-3 to TRBJ1-2; D possibly corresponds to TRBD1 (6 bases). The length of the CDR3 is 15 residues. CDR1 and CDR2 from the germline V gene are MNHEY and SVGEGT. V was cut by 4 bases and J by 4 bases, with 16 bases left in between. The CDR3 loop reads CASSSDWGRGYGYTF. The CDR3 DNA reads as TGTGCCAGCAGTTCCGATTGGGGGCGCGGCTATGGCTACACCTTC.

The chain links TRBV12-3 or TRBV12-4 to TRBJ2-4; either TRBD1 or TRBD2 may supply D (5 bases each). V was trimmed by 6 bases and J by 6 bases, leaving 15 bases between them. There are 14 residues in the CDR3. The CDR3 here is CASSGDRDRNIQYF. The CDR3 DNA sequence: TGTGCCAGCAGCGGGGACCGGGACCGAAACATTCAGTACTTC.

V gene TRBV19 combines with J gene TRBJ2-3; no clear D. V was pared by 6 bases and J by 3 bases, with 13 bases between. The CDR3 has 14 amino acids. Germline values: CDR1 LNHDA, CDR2 SQIVND (reference sequence). CDR3 DNA: TGTGCCAGTAGACCCCCAGGCCCAACAGATACGCAGTATTTT. Its protein product is CASRPPGPTDTQYF.

The V gene is TRBV7-2, the J gene TRBJ2-1; TRBD2 agrees at 11 bases. The CDR3 extends over 18 amino acids. Germline V gene data show CDR1 as SGHTA and CDR2 as FQGNSA. Trimming at V came to 4 bases and at J to 4 bases, leaving 12 bases not matched to a gene. CDR3 region: CASSSHEPWTSGYNEQFF. The CDR3, as DNA: TGTGCCAGCAGCTCACACGAGCCTTGGACTAGCGGGTACAATGAGCAGTTCTTC.

V is TRBV30 and J is TRBJ2-1; D might be TRBD1 (5 bases). V dropped 2 bases and J dropped 9 bases, with 17 bases sitting between them. The CDR3 length is 14 residues. From germline, CDR1 is GTSNPN and CDR2 SVGIG (reference sequence). CDR3 sequence reads: CAWSPIVQGGEQFF. CDR3 nucleotide sequence: TGTGCCTGGAGTCCAATCGTTCAGGGTGGTGAGCAGTTCTTC.

The V call is TRBV7-6, the J call TRBJ2-7; 11 nucleotides agree with TRBD1. CDR3 length: 17 residues. The germline gives CDR1 SGHVS, CDR2 FNYEAQ. V dropped 5 bases and J dropped 3; count of bases not matched to a gene: 12. Written as DNA, the CDR3 is TGTGCCAGCAGCCGGATAATTCAGGGACAGGGGGGCTACGAGCAGTACTTC. Protein: CASSRIIQGQGGYEQYF. Full variable domain (outside the CDR3, taken from reference TRBV7-6 and TRBJ2-7): GAGVSQSPRYKVTKRGQDVALRCDPISGHVSLYWYRQALGQGPEFLTYFNYEAQQDKSGLPNDRFSAERPEGSISTLTIQRTEQRDSAMYRCASSRIIQGQGGYEQYFGPGTRLTVT.

This clonotype showed up just a few times. The rearrangement links TRBV4-1 to TRBJ2-7, with D possibly TRBD2 on 6 matching bases. The CDR3 has 16 amino acids. Germline CDR1 is MGHRA and CDR2 is YSYEKL. V lost 0 bases and J lost 0, with 12 bases in between. CDR3 in amino acids: CASSQEGTSRSYEQYF. Here the CDR3 DNA reads TGCGCCAGCAGCCAAGAAGGGACTTCCCGCTCCTACGAGCAGTACTTC.

The rearrangement links TRBV9 to TRBJ1-1; possible D gene TRBD1, 6 bases. CDR3 length: 15 residues. Germline V lookup: CDR1 SGDLS, CDR2 YYNGEE. V was shortened by 1 base and J by 1 base, with 11 bases between the two germline ends. The CDR3 region has the DNA TGTGCCAGCAGCGTAAGGGGGAACTCGAACACTGAAGCTTTCTTT. It codes for CASSVRGNSNTEAFF.